This T cell receptor (beta chain) was recorded in a study of T cells expressing NK-cell markers. CDR1 MDHEN and CDR2 SYDVKM come from the germline V gene. The CDR3 totals 11 residues. With the 5' RACE reads reprocessed, TCRdb shows one record per CDR3 protein and no DNA. This listing includes roughly 430,000 distinct CDR3 sequences. The sequenced sample was blood T cells: a sorted CD56 or NKG2C T cell subset, CD4+ or CD8+ T cells, or bulk PBMC T cells (not recorded which). The sequence was collected from a woman between 18 and 70 years old in good health. The rearrangement links TRBV28 to TRBJ2-5; the TRBD1 assignment by TCRdb is unverifiable without DNA. CDR3 in amino acids: CARKGLETQYF.